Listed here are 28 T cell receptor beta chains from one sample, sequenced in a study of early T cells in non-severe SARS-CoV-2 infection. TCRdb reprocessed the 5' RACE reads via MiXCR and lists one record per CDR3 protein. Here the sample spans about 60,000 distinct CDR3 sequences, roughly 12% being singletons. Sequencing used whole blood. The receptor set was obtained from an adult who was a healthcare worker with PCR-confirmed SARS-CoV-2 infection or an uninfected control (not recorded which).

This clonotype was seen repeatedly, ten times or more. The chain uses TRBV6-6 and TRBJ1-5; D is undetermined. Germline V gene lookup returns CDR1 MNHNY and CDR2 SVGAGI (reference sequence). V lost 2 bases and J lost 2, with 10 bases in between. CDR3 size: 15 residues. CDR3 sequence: CASSYVGGGNQPQHF. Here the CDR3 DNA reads TGTGCCAGCAGTTACGTGGGAGGCGGCAATCAGCCCCAGCATTTT.

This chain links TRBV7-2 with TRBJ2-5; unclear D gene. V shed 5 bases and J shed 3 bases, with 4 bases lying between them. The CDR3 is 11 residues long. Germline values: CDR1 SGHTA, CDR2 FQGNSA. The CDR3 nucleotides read TGTGCCAGCAGCACCGAAGAGACCCAGTACTTC. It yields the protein CASSTEETQYF.

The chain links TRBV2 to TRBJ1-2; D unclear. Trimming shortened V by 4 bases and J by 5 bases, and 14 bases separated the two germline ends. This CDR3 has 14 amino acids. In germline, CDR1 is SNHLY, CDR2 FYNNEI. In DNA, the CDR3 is TGTGCCAGCAGTGCCTCTTCGGGCCCTTATGGCTACACCTTC. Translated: CASSASSGPYGYTF. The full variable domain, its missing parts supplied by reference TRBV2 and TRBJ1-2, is EPEVTQTPSHQVTQMGQEVILRCVPISNHLYFYWYRQILGQKVEFLVSFYNNEISEKSEIFDDQFSVERPDGSNFTLKIRSTKLEDSAMYFCASSASSGPYGYTFGSGTRLTVV.

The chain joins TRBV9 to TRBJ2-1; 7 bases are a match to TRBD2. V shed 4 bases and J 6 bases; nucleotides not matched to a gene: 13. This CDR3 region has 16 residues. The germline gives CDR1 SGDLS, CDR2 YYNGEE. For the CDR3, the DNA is TGTGCCAGCAGCCCTAAACTGTCCAGGGAGGGCAATGAGCAGTTCTTC. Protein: CASSPKLSREGNEQFF.

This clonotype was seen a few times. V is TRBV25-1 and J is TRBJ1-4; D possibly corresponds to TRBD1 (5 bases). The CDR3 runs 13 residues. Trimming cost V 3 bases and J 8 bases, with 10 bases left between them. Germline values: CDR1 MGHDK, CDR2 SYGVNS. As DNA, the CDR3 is TGTGCCAGCAGTGACAGGGTCAACGAAAAACTGTTTTTT. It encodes CASSDRVNEKLFF. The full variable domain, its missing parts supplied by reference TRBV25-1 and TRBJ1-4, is EADIYQTPRYLVIGTGKKITLECSQTMGHDKMYWYQQDPGMELHLIHYSYGVNSTEKGDLSSESTVSRIRTEHFPLTLESARPSHTSQYLCASSDRVNEKLFFGSGTQLSVL.

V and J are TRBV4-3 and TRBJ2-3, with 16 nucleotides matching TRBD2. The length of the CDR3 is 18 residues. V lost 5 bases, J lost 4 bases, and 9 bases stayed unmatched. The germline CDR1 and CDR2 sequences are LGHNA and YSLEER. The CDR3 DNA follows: TGCGCCAGCAGCAAAGCTAAGGGGACTAGCGGGGGGGCAGATACGCAGTATTTT. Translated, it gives CASSKAKGTSGGADTQYF.

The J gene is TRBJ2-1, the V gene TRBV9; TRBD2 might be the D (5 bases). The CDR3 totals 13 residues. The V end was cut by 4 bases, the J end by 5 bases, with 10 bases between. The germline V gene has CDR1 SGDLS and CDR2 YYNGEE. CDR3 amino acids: CASSSGRNNEQFF. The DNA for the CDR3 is TGTGCCAGCAGCAGCGGAAGAAACAATGAGCAGTTCTTC.

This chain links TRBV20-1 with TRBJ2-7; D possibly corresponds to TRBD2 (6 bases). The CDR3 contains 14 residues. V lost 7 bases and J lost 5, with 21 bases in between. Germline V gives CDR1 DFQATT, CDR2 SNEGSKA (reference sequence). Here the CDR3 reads CSGLTGGPTDEQYF. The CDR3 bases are TGCAGTGGGCTGACCGGGGGTCCCACCGACGAGCAGTACTTC.

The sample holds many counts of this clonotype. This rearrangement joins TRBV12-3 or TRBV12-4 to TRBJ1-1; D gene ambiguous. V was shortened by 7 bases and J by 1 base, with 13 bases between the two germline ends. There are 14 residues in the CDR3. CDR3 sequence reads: CASIRPPGNTEAFF. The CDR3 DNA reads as TGTGCCAGCATCCGACCGCCAGGGAACACTGAAGCTTTCTTT.

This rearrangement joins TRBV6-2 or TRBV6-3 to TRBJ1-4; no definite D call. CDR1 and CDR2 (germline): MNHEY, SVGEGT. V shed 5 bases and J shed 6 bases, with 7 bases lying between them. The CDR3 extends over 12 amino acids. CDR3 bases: TGTGCCAGCAGTAGGGCGGATGAAAAACTGTTTTTT. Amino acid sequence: CASSRADEKLFF.

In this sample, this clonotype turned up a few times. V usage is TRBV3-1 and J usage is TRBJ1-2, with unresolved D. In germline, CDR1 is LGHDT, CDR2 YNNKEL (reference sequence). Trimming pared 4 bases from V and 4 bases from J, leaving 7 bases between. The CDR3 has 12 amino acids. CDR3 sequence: CASSPRGYGYTF. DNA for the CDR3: TGTGCCAGCAGCCCGCGAGGCTATGGCTACACCTTC.

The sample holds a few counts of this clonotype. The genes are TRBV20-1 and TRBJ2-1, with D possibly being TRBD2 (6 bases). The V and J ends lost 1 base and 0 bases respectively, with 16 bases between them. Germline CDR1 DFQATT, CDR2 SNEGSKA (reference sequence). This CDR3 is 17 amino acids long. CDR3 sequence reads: CSARARLGSDSYNEQFF. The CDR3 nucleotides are TGCAGTGCTAGAGCACGACTAGGTAGTGACTCCTACAATGAGCAGTTCTTC.

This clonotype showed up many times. The CDR3 sequence: CSARDLRVDGYTF. CDR3 nucleotides: TGCAGTGCTAGAGATCTCCGGGTGGATGGCTACACCTTC. The rearrangement joins TRBV20-1 to TRBJ1-2, with D uncertain. The V end was cut by 0 bases, the J end by 6 bases, with 11 bases between. This CDR3 region has 13 residues. Germline CDR1 is DFQATT and CDR2 is SNEGSKA (reference sequence).

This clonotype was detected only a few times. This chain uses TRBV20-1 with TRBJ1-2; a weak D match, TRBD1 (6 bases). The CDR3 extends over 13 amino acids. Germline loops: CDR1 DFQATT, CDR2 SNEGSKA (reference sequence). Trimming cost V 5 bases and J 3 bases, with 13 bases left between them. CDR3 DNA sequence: TGCAGTGCTGATCCCAGGGGTGACTATGGCTACACCTTC. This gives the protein CSADPRGDYGYTF.

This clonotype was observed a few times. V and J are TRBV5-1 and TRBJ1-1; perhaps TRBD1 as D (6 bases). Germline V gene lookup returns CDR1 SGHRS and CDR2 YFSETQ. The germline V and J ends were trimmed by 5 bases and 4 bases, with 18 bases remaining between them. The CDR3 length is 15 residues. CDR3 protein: CASRVRGQGITEAFF. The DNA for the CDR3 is TGCGCCAGCAGGGTGCGGGGGCAGGGCATCACTGAAGCTTTCTTT.

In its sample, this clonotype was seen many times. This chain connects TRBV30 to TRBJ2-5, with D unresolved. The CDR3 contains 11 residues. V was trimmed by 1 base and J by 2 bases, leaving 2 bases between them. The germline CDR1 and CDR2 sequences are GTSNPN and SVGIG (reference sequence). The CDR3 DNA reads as TGTGCCTGGAGTGGTCAAGAGACCCAGTACTTC. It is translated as CAWSGQETQYF. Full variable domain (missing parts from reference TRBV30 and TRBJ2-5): SQTIHQWPATLVQPVGSPLSLECTVEGTSNPNLYWYRQAAGRGLQLLFYSVGIGQISSEVPQNLSASRPQDRQFILSSKKLLLSDSGFYLCAWSGQETQYFGPGTRLLVL.

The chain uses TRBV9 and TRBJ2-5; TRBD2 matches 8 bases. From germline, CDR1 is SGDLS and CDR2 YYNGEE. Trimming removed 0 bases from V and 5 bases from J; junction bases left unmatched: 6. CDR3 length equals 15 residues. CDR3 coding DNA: TGTGCCAGCAGCGTAGCTATCGGGAGGGGGGAGACCCAGTACTTC. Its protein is CASSVAIGRGETQYF.

The CDR3 DNA follows: TGTGCCAGCAGCCTCGACGGATACGAGCAGTACTTC. Residues: CASSLDGYEQYF. The gene calls are TRBV28 and TRBJ2-7; D is unclear. The ends were cut back, 6 bases at V and 4 bases at J, with 10 bases in the middle. The germline gives CDR1 MDHEN, CDR2 SYDVKM. The CDR3 consists of 12 residues. Complete variable domain (other parts from reference TRBV28 and TRBJ2-7): DVKVTQSSRYLVKRTGEKVFLECVQDMDHENMFWYRQDPGLGLRLIYFSYDVKMKEKGDIPEGYSVSREKKERFSLILESASTNQTSMYLCASSLDGYEQYFGPGTRLTVT.

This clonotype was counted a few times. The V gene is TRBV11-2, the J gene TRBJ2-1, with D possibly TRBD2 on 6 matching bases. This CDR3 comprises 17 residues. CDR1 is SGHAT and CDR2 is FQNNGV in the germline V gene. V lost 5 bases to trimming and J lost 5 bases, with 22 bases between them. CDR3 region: CASSRGARGGSDNEQFF. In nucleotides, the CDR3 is TGTGCCAGCAGCCGAGGTGCCCGGGGAGGCAGCGACAATGAGCAGTTCTTC.

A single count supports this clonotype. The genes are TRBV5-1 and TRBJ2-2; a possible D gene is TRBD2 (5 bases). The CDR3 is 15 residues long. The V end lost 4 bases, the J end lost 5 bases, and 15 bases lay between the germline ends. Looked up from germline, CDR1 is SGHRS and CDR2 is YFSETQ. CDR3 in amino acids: CASSSGPINTGELFF. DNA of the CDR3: TGCGCCAGCAGCAGCGGCCCGATTAATACCGGGGAGCTGTTTTTT.

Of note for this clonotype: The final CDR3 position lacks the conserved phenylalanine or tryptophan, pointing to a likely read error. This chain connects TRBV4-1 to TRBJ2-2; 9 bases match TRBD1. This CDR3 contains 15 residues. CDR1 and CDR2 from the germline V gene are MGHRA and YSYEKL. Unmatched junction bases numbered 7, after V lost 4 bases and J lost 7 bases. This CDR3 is CASSLTGQGGGELFL. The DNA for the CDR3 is TGCGCCAGCAGCCTTACGGGACAGGGAGGCGGGGAGCTGTTTCTT.

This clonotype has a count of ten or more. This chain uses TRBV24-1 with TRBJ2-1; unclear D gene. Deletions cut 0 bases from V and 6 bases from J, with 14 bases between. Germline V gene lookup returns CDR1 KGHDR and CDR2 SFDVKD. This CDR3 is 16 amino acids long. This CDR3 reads CATSDLEDQTINEQFF. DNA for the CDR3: TGTGCCACCAGTGATTTGGAGGATCAAACAATCAATGAGCAGTTCTTC.

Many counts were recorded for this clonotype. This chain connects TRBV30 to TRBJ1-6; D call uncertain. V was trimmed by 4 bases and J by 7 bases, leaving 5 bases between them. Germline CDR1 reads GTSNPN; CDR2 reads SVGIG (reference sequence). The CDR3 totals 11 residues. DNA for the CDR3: TGTGCCTGGACAGAAAATTCACCCCTCCACTTT. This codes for CAWTENSPLHF.

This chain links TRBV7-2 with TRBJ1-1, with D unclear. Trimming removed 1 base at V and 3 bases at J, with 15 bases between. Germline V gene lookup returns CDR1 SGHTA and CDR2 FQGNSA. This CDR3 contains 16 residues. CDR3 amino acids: CASSLDGTRSHTEAFF. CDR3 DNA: TGTGCCAGCAGCTTAGACGGAACCCGATCGCACACTGAAGCTTTCTTT.

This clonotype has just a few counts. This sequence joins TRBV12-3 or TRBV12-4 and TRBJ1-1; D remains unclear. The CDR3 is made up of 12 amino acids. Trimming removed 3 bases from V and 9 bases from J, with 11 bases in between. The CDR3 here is CASSFLRGKAFF. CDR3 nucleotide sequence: TGTGCCAGCAGTTTTCTTCGGGGTAAAGCTTTCTTT.

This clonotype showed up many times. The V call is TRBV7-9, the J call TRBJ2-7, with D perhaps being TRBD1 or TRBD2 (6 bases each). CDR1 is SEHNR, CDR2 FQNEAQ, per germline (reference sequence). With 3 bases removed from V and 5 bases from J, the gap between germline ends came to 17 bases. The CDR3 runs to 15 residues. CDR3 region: CASSLWGLGGDEQYF. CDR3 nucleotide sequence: TGTGCCAGCAGCTTGTGGGGGCTTGGCGGGGACGAGCAGTACTTC.

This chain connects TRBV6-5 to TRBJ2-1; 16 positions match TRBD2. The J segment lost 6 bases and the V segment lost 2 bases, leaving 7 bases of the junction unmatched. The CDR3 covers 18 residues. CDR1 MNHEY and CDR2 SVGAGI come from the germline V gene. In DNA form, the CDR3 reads TGTGCCAGCAGTTACGGGACTAGCGGGGGGGCATCTATCAATGAGCAGTTCTTC. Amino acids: CASSYGTSGGASINEQFF.

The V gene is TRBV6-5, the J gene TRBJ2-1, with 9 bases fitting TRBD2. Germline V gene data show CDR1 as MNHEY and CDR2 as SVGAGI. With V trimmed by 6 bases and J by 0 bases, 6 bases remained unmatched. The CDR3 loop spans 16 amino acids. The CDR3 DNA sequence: TGTGCCAGCAGATTAGCGGGAGAGGCCTCCTACAATGAGCAGTTCTTC. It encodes CASRLAGEASYNEQFF.